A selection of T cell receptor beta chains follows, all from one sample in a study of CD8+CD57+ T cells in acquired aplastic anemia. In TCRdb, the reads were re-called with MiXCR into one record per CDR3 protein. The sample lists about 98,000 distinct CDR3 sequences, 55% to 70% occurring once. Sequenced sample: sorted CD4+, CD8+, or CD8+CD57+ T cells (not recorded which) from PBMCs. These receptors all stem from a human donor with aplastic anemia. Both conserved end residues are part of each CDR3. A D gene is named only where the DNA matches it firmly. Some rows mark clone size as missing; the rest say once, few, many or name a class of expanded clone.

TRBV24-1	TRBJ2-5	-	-	TGTGCCGCCTCCAGGGAAGGGCAAGAGACCCAGTACTTC	CAASREGQETQYF
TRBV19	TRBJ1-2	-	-	TGTGCCAGTAGTCGGCGTCCCAACTATGGCTACACCTTC	CASSRRPNYGYTF
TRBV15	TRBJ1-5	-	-	TGTGCCACCAGCAGAGACGGTCAGCCCCAGCATTTT	CATSRDGQPQHF
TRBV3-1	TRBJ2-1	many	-	TGTGCCAGCAGCCCTCTTACCGTTACCTACAATGAGCAGTTCTTC	CASSPLTVTYNEQFF
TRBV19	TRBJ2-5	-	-	TGTGCCAGTAGTATATCGGTCCAAGAGACCCAGTACTTC	CASSISVQETQYF
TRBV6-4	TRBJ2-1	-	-	TGTGCCAGCAGGCGGGACCTCACCGCCAATGAGCAGTTCTTC	CASRRDLTANEQFF
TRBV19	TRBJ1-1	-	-	TGTGCCAGTAACCGGGCAGGGTGGTTTCGCGCTTTCTTT	CASNRAGWFRAFF
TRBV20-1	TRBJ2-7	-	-	TGCAGTGCTATGGACTCTCCCTACGAGCAGTACTTC	CSAMDSPYEQYF
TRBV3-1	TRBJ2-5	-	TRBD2	TGTGCCAGCAGCCAAGGTATAGCGGGGCTAGAGACCCAGTACTTC	CASSQGIAGLETQYF
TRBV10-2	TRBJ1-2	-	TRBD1	TGCGCCAGCACCCCGGACAGGGGAGGCTATGGCTACACCTTC	CASTPDRGGYGYTF